Presented here are 24 T cell receptor beta chains from one specimen sequenced in a study of shared clonotypes between healthy human individuals (dated by TCRdb to 2020 to 2021). The receptor library was made with the immunoSEQ multiplex PCR assay. In its TCRdb copy, this immuneACCESS table keeps in-frame sequences only and misses some clones. Where compared with another copy, unresolved V genes explain less than half of these, and the others have no known cause. Within this sample are around 450,000 clones, with around 79% of them counted one time only. 13% of the sample comes from the top ten. Input material: PBMCs. The receptors originated from a woman aged 40 to 50 in good health. Some clones in this sample may be carry-over from other donors' samples.

The V and J genes are TRBV10-3 and TRBJ2-7, with D maybe TRBD2 (5 bases). In germline, CDR1 is ENHRY, CDR2 SYGVKD. The CDR3 extends over 16 amino acids. V was trimmed by 6 bases and J by 6 bases, leaving 24 bases between them. The DNA of the CDR3 is TGTGCCATCAGGGACTGGAAACCCCCAACCCTTGGCGAGCAGTACTTC. It specifies CAIRDWKPPTLGEQYF.

This clone was seen once. The rearrangement joins TRBV11-1 to TRBJ2-7; possibly TRBD1 for D (6 bases). Germline V gives CDR1 SGHAT, CDR2 FQDESV (reference sequence). The CDR3 extends over 15 amino acids. Deletions cut 5 bases from V and 3 bases from J, with 17 bases between. The CDR3 bases are TGTGCCAGCAGCCTGAGCCCCACACAGGGCTACGAGCAGTACTTC. Translated, it gives CASSLSPTQGYEQYF.

The V call is TRBV2, the J call TRBJ2-1; 8 positions match TRBD2. Trimming cost V 6 bases and J 4 bases; bases outside gene matches: 8. Per germline, CDR1 SNHLY and CDR2 FYNNEI. The CDR3 has 15 amino acids. CDR3: CASRLLAGSYNEQFF. The CDR3 region has the DNA TGTGCCAGCAGACTATTAGCGGGATCATACAATGAGCAGTTCTTC.

Details on this clone: Other DNA variants within this sample encode the same CDR3. The genes are TRBV30 and TRBJ2-3; D remains ambiguous. Germline CDR1 is GTSNPN and CDR2 is SVGIG (reference sequence). Deletions cut 5 bases from V and 5 bases from J, with 8 bases between. The CDR3 totals 11 residues. In nucleotides, the CDR3 is TGTGCCTGGGGGCTAGGAGATACGCAGTATTTT. Translating gives CAWGLGDTQYF.

This clone was detected only once. V gene TRBV28 combines with J gene TRBJ2-7; D remains unclear. The CDR3 spans 11 residues. Germline CDR1 is MDHEN and CDR2 is SYDVKM. Trimming removed 2 bases at V and 5 bases at J, with 4 bases between. The CDR3 DNA follows: TGTGCCAGCAGTTTAGTGAACGAGCAGTACTTC. Translating gives CASSLVNEQYF.

The chain recombines TRBV27 with TRBJ1-5; D ambiguous. Germline V gene sequence: CDR1 MNHEY, CDR2 SMNVEV (reference sequence). The CDR3 has 14 amino acids. Trimming cost V 10 bases and J 5 bases, with 18 bases left between them. The DNA of the CDR3 is TGTGCCATCCGCGGGGAGGGCGGGGATCAGCCCCAGCATTTT. Residues: CAIRGEGGDQPQHF.

The chain couples TRBV11-3 to TRBJ2-1; D is possibly TRBD2 (6 bases). This CDR3 has 13 residues. Between the trimmed V and J ends, which lost 0 bases and 9 bases, there was a span of 9 bases. Germline V gene lookup returns CDR1 SGHNT and CDR2 YENEEA. CDR3 protein: CASSLDRSGEQFF. The CDR3 DNA sequence: TGTGCCAGCAGCTTAGATCGTAGCGGTGAGCAGTTCTTC.

This sequence joins TRBV25-1 and TRBJ2-4; 11 bases map to TRBD1. CDR1 and CDR2 from the germline V gene are MGHDK and SYGVNS. The CDR3 is 16 amino acids. The V segment lost 3 bases and the J segment 5 bases; nucleotides outside the gene matches: 6. As DNA, the CDR3 is TGTGCCAGCAGTGACCCCAAGGGACAGGGGGAAAACATTCAGTACTTC. Translation gives CASSDPKGQGENIQYF.

The CDR3 DNA sequence: TGTGCCATCAGTGAGTCAGATCCTAACTATGGCTACACCTTC. This gives the protein CAISESDPNYGYTF. The rearrangement joins TRBV10-3 to TRBJ1-2, with D hard to call. The CDR3 sequence is 14 residues long. CDR1 is ENHRY, CDR2 SYGVKD, per germline. Trimming stripped 0 bases from V and 0 bases from J, with 5 bases between.

The chain carries TRBV19 and TRBJ2-1, with 9 bases aligning to TRBD2. Germline V gene sequence: CDR1 LNHDA, CDR2 SQIVND (reference sequence). V shed 3 bases, J shed 5 bases, and the junction held 5 bases outside the gene matches. The CDR3 runs to 15 residues. CDR3 bases: TGTGCCAGTAGTATCTCTAGCGGGGAAAACAATGAGCAGTTCTTC. It yields the protein CASSISSGENNEQFF.

This clone was seen a single time. The V call is TRBV11-2, the J call TRBJ1-2, with D unresolved. The CDR3 is made up of 14 amino acids. CDR1 and CDR2 (germline): SGHAT, FQNNGV. The V end lost 1 base, the J end lost 5 bases, and 11 bases lay between the germline ends. The CDR3: CASSLVSNTYGYTF. The CDR3 DNA sequence: TGTGCCAGCAGCTTAGTTAGCAACACGTATGGCTACACCTTC.

This clone was seen many times. This sequence joins TRBV11-2 and TRBJ1-1; D remains ambiguous. Trimming took 1 base from V and 4 from J, leaving 7 bases between them. This CDR3 contains 13 residues. Germline V gene lookup returns CDR1 SGHAT and CDR2 FQNNGV. The CDR3 DNA reads as TGTGCCAGCAGCTTAGGGTCCCCCACTGAAGCTTTCTTT. This encodes CASSLGSPTEAFF. The whole variable domain, remainder taken from reference TRBV11-2 and TRBJ1-1, is EAGVAQSPRYKIIEKRQSVAFWCNPISGHATLYWYQQILGQGPKLLIQFQNNGVVDDSQLPKDRFSAERLKGVDSTLKIQPAKLEDSAVYLCASSLGSPTEAFFGQGTRLTVV.

The chain employs TRBV28 and TRBJ2-7; D is uncertain. The CDR3 covers 12 residues. The V end lost 7 bases, the J end lost 2 bases, and 9 bases lay between the germline ends. The germline V gene has CDR1 MDHEN and CDR2 SYDVKM. CDR3 bases: TGTGCCAGCATGACCGGCACCTACGAGCAGTACTTC. It is translated as CASMTGTYEQYF.

This chain links TRBV9 with TRBJ2-7, with D uncertain. The germline CDR1 and CDR2 sequences are SGDLS and YYNGEE. The V end was cut by 7 bases, the J end by 5 bases, with 16 bases between. This CDR3 has 13 residues. Written as DNA, the CDR3 is TGTGCCAGCTCAGATAGCCCAACCCACGAGCAGTACTTC. Protein product: CASSDSPTHEQYF.

The rearrangement joins TRBV18 to TRBJ1-1; 8 nucleotides align to TRBD1. The germline gives CDR1 KGHSH, CDR2 LQKENI. The V and J ends lost 4 bases and 5 bases, in that order; junction bases with no gene match: 12. This CDR3 is 16 amino acids long. CDR3: CASSLDRGRIWTEAFF. The CDR3 DNA follows: TGTGCCAGCTCACTCGACAGGGGCCGGATTTGGACTGAAGCTTTCTTT.

The J gene is TRBJ1-1, the V gene TRBV5-1; D not resolved. The V end lost 0 bases, the J end lost 4 bases, and 10 bases lay between the germline ends. The CDR3 has 14 amino acids. The germline CDR1 and CDR2 sequences are SGHRS and YFSETQ. CDR3 amino acids: CASSLEAGGTEAFF. The CDR3 DNA reads as TGCGCCAGCAGCTTGGAGGCGGGAGGCACTGAAGCTTTCTTT.

A remark on this clone: Other DNA sequences in this specimen translate into the identical CDR3. V gene TRBV15 combines with J gene TRBJ2-3; D unresolved. The CDR3 extends over 14 amino acids. V lost 0 bases and J lost 3, with 7 bases in between. The germline V gene encodes CDR1 LNHNV and CDR2 YYDKDF (reference sequence). This CDR3 is CATSRDRATDTQYF. As DNA, the CDR3 is TGTGCCACCAGCAGAGATCGGGCTACAGATACGCAGTATTTT.

This chain links TRBV7-2 with TRBJ1-1, with D hard to call. V lost 2 bases to trimming and J lost 1 base, with 5 bases between them. The CDR3 has 13 amino acids. From germline, CDR1 is SGHTA and CDR2 FQGNSA. The chain's CDR3 is CASSLRGNTEAFF. CDR3 nucleotide sequence: TGTGCCAGCAGCTTACGTGGGAACACTGAAGCTTTCTTT.

This clone was seen a single time. This could be a read error, since a much larger clone is one nucleotide away. The chain recombines TRBV11-2 with TRBJ1-5; TRBD1 might be the D (5 bases). The germline CDR1 and CDR2 sequences are SGHAT and FQNNGV. CDR3 length: 13 residues. Trimming left V 1 base short and J 5 bases short, with 6 bases between. CDR3: CASSLGGDQPQHF. The DNA for the CDR3 is TGTGCCAGCAGCTTAGGGGGGGATCAGCCCCAGCATTTT.

The V gene is TRBV5-1, the J gene TRBJ2-5; TRBD2 might be the D (5 bases). The CDR3 has 14 residues. Looked up from germline, CDR1 is SGHRS and CDR2 is YFSETQ. The V gene lost 4 bases and the J gene lost 2 bases, with 12 bases spanning the gap. In DNA, the CDR3 is TGCGCCAGCAGCGGACCGGGATCGCAAGAGACCCAGTACTTC. This sequence encodes CASSGPGSQETQYF.

The rearrangement joins TRBV7-9 to TRBJ2-2; D is perhaps TRBD1 or TRBD2 (6 bases each). The germline CDR1 and CDR2 sequences are SEHNR and FQNEAQ (reference sequence). Deletions cut 5 bases from V and 3 bases from J, with 22 bases between. The CDR3 contains 18 residues. CDR3 amino acids: CASSRTGRGRGDTGELFF. As DNA, the CDR3 is TGTGCCAGCAGCCGCACAGGTCGGGGGCGAGGGGACACCGGGGAGCTGTTTTTT.

This chain connects TRBV28 to TRBJ1-6; 7 bases map to TRBD1. This CDR3 spans 15 amino acids. After removal of 7 bases from V and 7 bases from J, the junction contained 10 bases not matched to a gene. Germline V lookup: CDR1 MDHEN, CDR2 SYDVKM. As DNA, the CDR3 is TGTGCCAGCACCCCAGAGGGCAGGGGGAATTCACCCCTCCACTTT. Translation: CASTPEGRGNSPLHF.

The J gene is TRBJ1-1, the V gene TRBV6-1; D may be TRBD1 (6 bases). The germline gives CDR1 MNHNS, CDR2 SASEGT. This CDR3 spans 11 amino acids. CDR3 coding DNA: TGTGCTGCCAGGGGAAACACTGAAGCTTTCTTT. Encoded protein: CAARGNTEAFF.

This clone was counted between two and nine times. The chain uses TRBV10-3 and TRBJ2-3; 8 bases are a match to TRBD2. The germline V gene encodes CDR1 ENHRY and CDR2 SYGVKD. The ends lost 2 bases at V and 3 bases at J; junction bases unmatched: 10. The CDR3 length is 17 residues. The CDR3 sequence is CAISERSSGKGTDTQYF. The CDR3 DNA is TGTGCCATCAGTGAGAGGAGTAGCGGGAAGGGGACAGATACGCAGTATTTT.